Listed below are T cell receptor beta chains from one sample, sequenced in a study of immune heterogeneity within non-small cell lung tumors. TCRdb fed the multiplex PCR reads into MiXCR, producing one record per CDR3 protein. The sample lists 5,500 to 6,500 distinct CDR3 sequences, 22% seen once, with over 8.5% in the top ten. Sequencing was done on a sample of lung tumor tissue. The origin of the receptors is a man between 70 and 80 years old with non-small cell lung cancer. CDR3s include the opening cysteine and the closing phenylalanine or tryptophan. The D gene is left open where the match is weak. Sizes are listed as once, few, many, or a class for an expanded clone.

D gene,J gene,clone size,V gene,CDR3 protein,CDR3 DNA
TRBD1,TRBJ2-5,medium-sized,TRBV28,CASSPGGIALKETQYF,TGTGCCAGCAGTCCAGGGGGAATAGCTTTAAAGGAGACCCAGTACTTC
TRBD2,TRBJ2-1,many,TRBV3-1,CASSQDGLAAYNEQFF,TGTGCCAGCAGCCAAGATGGACTAGCGGCCTACAATGAGCAGTTCTTC
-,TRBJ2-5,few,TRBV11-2,CASSLDAGWETQYF,TGTGCCAGCAGCTTAGATGCGGGATGGGAGACCCAGTACTTC
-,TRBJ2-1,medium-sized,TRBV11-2,CASSSNRDNEQFF,TGTGCCAGCAGCTCAAACAGGGACAATGAGCAGTTCTTC
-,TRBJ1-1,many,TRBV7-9,CASRSSGTGNTEAFF,TGTGCCAGCAGATCATCCGGGACGGGTAACACTGAAGCTTTCTTT
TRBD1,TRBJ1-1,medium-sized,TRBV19,CASSVPSGGLIGVNTEAFF,TGTGCCAGTAGTGTACCATCAGGGGGCTTGATTGGGGTGAACACTGAAGCTTTCTTT